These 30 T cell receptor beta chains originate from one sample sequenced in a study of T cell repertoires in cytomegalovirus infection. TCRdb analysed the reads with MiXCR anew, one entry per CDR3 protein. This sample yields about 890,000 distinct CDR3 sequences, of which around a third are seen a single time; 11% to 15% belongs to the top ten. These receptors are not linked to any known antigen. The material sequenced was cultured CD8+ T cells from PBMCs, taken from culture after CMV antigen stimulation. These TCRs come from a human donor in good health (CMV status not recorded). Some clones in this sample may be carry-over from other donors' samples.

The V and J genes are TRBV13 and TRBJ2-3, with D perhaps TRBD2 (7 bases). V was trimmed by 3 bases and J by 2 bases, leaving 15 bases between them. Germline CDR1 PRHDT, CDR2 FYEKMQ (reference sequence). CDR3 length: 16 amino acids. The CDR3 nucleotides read TGTGCCAGCAGCTTGGGGGGCAGCGGGGACACAGATACGCAGTATTTT. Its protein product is CASSLGGSGDTDTQYF.

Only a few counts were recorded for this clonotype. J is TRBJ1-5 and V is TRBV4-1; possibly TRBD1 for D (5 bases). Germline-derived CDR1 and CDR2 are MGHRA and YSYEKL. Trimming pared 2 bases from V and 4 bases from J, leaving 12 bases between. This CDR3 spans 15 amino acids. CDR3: CASSQHPAGNQPQHF. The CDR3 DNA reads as TGCGCCAGCAGCCAACACCCTGCAGGGAATCAGCCCCAGCATTTT.

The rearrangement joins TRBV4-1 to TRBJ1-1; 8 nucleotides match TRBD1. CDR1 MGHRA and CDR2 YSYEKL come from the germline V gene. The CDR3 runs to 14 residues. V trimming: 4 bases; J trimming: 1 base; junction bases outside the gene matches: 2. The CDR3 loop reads CASSLQGENTEAFF. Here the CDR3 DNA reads TGCGCCAGCAGCCTACAGGGGGAGAACACTGAAGCTTTCTTT.

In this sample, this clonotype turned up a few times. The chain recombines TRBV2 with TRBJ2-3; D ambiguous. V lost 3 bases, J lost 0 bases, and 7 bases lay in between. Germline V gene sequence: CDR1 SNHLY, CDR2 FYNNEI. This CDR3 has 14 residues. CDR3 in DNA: TGTGCCAGCAGTGACCCTGCTAGCACAGATACGCAGTATTTT. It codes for CASSDPASTDTQYF.

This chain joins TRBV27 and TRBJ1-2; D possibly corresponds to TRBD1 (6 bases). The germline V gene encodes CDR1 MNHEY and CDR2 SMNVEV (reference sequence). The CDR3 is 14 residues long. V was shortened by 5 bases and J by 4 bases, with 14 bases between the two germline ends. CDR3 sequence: CASSHTGFGYGYTF. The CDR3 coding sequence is TGTGCCAGCAGTCACACAGGGTTCGGCTATGGCTACACCTTC.

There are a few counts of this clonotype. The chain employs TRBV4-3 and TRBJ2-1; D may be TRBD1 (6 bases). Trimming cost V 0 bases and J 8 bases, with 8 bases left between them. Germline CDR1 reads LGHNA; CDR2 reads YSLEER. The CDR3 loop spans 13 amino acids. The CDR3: CASSQDEGDEQFF. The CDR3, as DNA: TGCGCCAGCAGCCAAGATGAGGGGGATGAGCAGTTCTTC.

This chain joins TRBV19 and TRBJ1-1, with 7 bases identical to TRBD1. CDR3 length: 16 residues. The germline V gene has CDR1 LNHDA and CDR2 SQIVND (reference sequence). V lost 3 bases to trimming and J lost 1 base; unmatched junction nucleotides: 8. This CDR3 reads CASSMLQGGANTEAFF. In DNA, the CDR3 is TGTGCCAGTAGTATGCTGCAGGGGGGAGCGAACACTGAAGCTTTCTTT.

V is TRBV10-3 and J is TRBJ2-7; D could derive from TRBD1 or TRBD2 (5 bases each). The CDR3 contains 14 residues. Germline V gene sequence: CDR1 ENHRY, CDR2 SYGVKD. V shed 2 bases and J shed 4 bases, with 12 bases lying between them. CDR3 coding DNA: TGTGCCATCAGTGAGCGCCGGGACGGTTACGAGCAGTACTTC. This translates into CAISERRDGYEQYF.

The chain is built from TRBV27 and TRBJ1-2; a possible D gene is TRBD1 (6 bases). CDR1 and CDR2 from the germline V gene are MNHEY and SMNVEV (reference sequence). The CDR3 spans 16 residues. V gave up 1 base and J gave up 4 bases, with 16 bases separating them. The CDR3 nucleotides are TGTGCCAGCAGTTTATTTCGGGGGGGCGCACCCTATGGCTACACCTTC. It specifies CASSLFRGGAPYGYTF.

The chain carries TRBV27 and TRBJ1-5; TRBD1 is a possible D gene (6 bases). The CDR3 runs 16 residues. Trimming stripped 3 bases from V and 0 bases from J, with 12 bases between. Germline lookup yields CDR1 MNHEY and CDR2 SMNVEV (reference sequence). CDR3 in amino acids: CASSLNRADSNQPQHF. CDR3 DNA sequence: TGTGCCAGCAGTTTGAACAGGGCTGATAGCAATCAGCCCCAGCATTTT.

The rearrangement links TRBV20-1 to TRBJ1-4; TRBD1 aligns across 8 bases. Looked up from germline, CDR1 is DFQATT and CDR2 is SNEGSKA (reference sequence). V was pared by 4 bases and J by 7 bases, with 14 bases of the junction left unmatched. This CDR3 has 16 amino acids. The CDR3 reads CSATGQGAPWAEKLFF. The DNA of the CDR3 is TGCAGTGCTACAGGACAGGGTGCTCCCTGGGCTGAAAAACTGTTTTTT.

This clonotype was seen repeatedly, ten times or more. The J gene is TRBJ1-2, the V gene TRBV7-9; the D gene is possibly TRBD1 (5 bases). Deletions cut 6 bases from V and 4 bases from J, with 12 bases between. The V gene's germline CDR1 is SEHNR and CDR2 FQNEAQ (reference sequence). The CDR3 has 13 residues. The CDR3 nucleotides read TGTGCCAGCAGTCCGCAGGGTAGCTATGGCTACACCTTC. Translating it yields CASSPQGSYGYTF.

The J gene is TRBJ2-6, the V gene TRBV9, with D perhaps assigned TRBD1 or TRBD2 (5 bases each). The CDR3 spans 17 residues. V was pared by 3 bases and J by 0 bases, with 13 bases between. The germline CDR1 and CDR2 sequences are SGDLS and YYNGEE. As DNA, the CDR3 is TGTGCCAGCAGCGGAGGGGCTAAGAGCTCTGGGGCCAACGTCCTGACTTTC. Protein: CASSGGAKSSGANVLTF.

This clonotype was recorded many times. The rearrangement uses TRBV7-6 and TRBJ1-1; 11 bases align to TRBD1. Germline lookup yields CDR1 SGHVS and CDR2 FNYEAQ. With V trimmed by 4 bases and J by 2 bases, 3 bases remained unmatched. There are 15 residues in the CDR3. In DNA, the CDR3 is TGTGCCAGCAGCTACGGACAGGGGGCAAACACTGAAGCTTTCTTT. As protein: CASSYGQGANTEAFF.

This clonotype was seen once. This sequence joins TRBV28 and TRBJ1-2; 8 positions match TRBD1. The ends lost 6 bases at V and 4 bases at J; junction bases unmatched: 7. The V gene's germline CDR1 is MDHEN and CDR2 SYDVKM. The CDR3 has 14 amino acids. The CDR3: CASRTDREAYGYTF. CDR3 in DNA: TGTGCCAGCAGGACGGACAGGGAGGCCTATGGCTACACCTTC.

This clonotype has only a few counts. CDR3 bases: TGTGCCAGCAGCTTTCTTAGACAGGGGCTGGGGAGTTCACCCCTCCACTTT. This codes for CASSFLRQGLGSSPLHF. The chain uses TRBV11-2 and TRBJ1-6, with 8 nucleotides matching TRBD1. The CDR3 loop spans 17 amino acids. Per germline, CDR1 SGHAT and CDR2 FQNNGV. V trimming: 3 bases; J trimming: 9 bases; junction bases outside the gene matches: 13.

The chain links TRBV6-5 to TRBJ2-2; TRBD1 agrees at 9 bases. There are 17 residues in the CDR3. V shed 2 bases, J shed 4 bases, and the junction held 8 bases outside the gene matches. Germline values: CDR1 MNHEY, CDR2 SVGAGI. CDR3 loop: CASSYSWDRVGTGELFF. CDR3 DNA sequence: TGTGCCAGCAGTTACAGCTGGGACAGGGTCGGCACCGGGGAGCTGTTTTTT.

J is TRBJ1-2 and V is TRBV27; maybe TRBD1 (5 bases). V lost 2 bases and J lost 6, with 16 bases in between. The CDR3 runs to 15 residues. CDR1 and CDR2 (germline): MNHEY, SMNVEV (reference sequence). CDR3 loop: CASSLGGIPLNGYTF. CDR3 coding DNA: TGTGCCAGCAGTTTAGGGGGTATCCCCTTGAATGGCTACACCTTC.

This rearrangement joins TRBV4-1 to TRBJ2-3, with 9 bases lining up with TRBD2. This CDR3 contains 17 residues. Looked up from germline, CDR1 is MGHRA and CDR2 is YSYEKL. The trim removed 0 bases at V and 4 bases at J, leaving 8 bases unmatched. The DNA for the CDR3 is TGCGCCAGCAGCCAAGATTCCTATGGCGGGGGGGCAGATACGCAGTATTTT. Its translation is CASSQDSYGGGADTQYF.

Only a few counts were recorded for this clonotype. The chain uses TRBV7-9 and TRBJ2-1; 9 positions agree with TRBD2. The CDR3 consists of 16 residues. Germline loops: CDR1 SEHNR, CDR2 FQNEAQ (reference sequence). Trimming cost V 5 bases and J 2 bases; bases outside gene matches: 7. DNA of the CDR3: TGTGCCAGCAGCGCGCGGGGGGGAAGGGCCTACAATGAGCAGTTCTTC. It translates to CASSARGGRAYNEQFF. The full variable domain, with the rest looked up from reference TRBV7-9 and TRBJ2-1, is DTGVSQNPRHKITKRGQNVTFRCDPISEHNRLYWYRQTLGQGPEFLTYFQNEAQLEKSRLLSDRFSAERPKGSFSTLEIQRTEQGDSAMYLCASSARGGRAYNEQFFGPGTRLTVL.

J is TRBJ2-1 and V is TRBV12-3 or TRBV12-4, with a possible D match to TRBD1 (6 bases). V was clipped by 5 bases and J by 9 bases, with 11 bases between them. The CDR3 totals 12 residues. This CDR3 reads CASSTGSIEQFF. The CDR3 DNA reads TGTGCCAGCAGTACAGGGAGCATTGAGCAGTTCTTC.

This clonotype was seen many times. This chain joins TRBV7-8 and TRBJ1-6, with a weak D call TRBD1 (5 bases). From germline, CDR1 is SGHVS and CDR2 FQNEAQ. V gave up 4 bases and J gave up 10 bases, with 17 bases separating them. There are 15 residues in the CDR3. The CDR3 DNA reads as TGTGCCAGCAGCTATCACCGGGACGGTAAATCACCCCTCCACTTT. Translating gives CASSYHRDGKSPLHF.

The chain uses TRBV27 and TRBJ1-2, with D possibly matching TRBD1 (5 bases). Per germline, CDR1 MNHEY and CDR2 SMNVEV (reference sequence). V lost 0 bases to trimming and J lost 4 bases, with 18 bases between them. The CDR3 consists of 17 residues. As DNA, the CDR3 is TGTGCCAGCAGTTTATCGACCTTGGTGGGGCAGTCCTATGGCTACACCTTC. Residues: CASSLSTLVGQSYGYTF.

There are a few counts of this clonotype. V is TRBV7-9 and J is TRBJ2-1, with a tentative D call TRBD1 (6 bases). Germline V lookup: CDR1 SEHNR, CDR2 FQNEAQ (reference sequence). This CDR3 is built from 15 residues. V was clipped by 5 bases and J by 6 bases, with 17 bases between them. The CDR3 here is CASSRIPPTGNEQFF. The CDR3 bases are TGTGCCAGCAGCCGAATCCCCCCGACAGGCAATGAGCAGTTCTTC.

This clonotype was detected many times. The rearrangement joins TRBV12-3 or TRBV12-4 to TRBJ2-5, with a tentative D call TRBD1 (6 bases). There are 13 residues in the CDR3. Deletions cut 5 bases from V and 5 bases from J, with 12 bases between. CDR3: CASSPTGLETQYF. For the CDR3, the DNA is TGTGCCAGCAGTCCTACAGGGCTTGAGACCCAGTACTTC.

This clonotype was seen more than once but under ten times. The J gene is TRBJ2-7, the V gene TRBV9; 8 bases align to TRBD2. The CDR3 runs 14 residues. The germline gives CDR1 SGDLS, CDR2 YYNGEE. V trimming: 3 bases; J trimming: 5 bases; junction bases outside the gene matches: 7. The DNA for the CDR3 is TGTGCCAGCAGCGCGGGGGGGACATCCCACGAGCAGTACTTC. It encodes CASSAGGTSHEQYF.

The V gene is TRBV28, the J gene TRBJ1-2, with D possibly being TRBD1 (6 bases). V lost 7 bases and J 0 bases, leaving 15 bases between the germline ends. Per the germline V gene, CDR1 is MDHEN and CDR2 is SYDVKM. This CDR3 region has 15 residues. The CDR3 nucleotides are TGTGCCAGCACTTTCCCGGACAGCGCTAACTATGGCTACACCTTC. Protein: CASTFPDSANYGYTF.

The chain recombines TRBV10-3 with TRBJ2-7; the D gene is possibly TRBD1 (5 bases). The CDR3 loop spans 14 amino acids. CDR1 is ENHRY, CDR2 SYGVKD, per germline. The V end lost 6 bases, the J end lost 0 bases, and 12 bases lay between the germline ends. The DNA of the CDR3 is TGTGCCATCAGCCAGGGTTCTAACTCCTACGAGCAGTACTTC. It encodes CAISQGSNSYEQYF.

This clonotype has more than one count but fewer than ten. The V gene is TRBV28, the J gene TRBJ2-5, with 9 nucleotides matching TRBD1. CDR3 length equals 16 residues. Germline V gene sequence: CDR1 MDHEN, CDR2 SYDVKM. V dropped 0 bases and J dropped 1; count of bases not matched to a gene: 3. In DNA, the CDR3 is TGTGCCAGCAGTTTATGGGGGACAGGGTTCCAAGAGACCCAGTACTTC. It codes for CASSLWGTGFQETQYF.

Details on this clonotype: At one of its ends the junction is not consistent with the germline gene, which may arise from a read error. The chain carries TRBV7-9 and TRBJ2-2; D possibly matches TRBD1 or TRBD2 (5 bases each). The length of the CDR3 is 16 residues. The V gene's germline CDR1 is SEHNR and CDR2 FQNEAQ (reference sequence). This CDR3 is CASSGRERGYTEELFF. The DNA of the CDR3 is TGTGCCAGCAGCGGCAGGGAGAGGGGTTACACCGAGGAGCTGTTTTTT.